This T cell receptor beta chain appears in the sequencing data of a study of blood T cells in healthy people across ages. Study-wide results and limits: Changes in expanded clonotypes were possibly confounded, as the CMV status of donors was unknown. Older individuals had lower TCR beta diversity per million T cells (the decline was roughly linear).

The table lists this clonotype with many counts. Its antigen remains unidentified. The CDR3 covers 12 residues. V was trimmed by 8 bases and J by 5 bases, leaving 10 bases between them. CDR1 is SEHNR and CDR2 is FQNEAQ in the germline V gene (reference sequence). Together with a sample-barcoded 5' primer, a J-beta primer mix was included in a second PCR lasting about 6 to 11 cycles. TCRdb analysed the 5' RACE reads with MiXCR anew, one entry per CDR3 protein. The sample contains about 1,800,000 distinct CDR3 sequences, 25% to 30% of which appear only once. V is TRBV7-9 and J is TRBJ2-1; D is tentatively TRBD1 or TRBD2 (5 bases each). Specimen: blood. The TCR was taken from a young woman in good health. DNA for the CDR3: TGTGCCAGCGTCAGAGGGGACAATGAGCAGTTCTTC. It encodes CASVRGDNEQFF. Full variable domain (rest looked up from reference TRBV7-9 and TRBJ2-1): DTGVSQNPRHKITKRGQNVTFRCDPISEHNRLYWYRQTLGQGPEFLTYFQNEAQLEKSRLLSDRFSAERPKGSFSTLEIQRTEQGDSAMYLCASVRGDNEQFFGPGTRLTVL.